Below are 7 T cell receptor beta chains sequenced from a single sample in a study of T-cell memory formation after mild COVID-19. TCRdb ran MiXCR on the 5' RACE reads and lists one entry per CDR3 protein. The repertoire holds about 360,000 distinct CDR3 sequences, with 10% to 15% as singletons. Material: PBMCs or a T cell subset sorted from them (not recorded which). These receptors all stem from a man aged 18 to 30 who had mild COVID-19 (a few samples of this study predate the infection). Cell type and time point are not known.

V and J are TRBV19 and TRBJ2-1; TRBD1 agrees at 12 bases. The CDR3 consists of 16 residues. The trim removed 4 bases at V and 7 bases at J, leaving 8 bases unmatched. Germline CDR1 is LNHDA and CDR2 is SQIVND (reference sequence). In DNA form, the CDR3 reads TGTGCCAGTAGTAGGGGGACAGGGGGCGTCAAGAATGAGCAGTTCTTC. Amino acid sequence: CASSRGTGGVKNEQFF. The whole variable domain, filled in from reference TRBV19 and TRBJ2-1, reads DGGITQSPKYLFRKEGQNVTLSCEQNLNHDAMYWYRQDPGQGLRLIYYSQIVNDFQKGDIAEGYSVSREKKESFPLTVTSAQKNPTAFYLCASSRGTGGVKNEQFFGPGTRLTVL.

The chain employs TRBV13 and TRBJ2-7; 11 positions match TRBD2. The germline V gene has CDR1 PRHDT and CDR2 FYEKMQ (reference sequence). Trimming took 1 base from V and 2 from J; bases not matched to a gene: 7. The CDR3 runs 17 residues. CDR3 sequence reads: CASSLAPSGGKAYEQYF. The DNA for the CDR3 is TGTGCCAGCAGCTTAGCGCCTAGCGGGGGGAAGGCCTACGAGCAGTACTTC.

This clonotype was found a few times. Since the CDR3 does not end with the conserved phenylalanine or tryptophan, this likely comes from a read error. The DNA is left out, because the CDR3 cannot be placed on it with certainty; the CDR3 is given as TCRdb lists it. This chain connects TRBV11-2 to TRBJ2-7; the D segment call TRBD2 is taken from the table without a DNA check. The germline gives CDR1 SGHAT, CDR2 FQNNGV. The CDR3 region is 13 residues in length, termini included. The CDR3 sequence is CASSLGWGGPAYY.

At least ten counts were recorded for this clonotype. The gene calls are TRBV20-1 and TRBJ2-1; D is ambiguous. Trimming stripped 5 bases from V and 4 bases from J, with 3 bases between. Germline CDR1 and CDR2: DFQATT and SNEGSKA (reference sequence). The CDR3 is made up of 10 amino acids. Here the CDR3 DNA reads TGCAGTGCTGGTTACAATGAGCAGTTCTTC. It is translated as CSAGYNEQFF.

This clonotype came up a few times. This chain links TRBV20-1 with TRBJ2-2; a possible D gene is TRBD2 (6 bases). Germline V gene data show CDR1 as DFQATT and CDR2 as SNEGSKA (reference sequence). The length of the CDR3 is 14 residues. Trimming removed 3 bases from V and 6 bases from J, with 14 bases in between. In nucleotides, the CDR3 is TGCAGTGCTAGGGGGGGTCCTCCCTCCGGGGAGCTGTTTTTT. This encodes CSARGGPPSGELFF.

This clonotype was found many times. The CDR3 spells CASTPSGDTGELFF. As DNA, the CDR3 is TGTGCCAGCACCCCATCGGGGGACACCGGGGAGCTGTTTTTT. V and J are TRBV7-2 and TRBJ2-2; D might be TRBD2 (6 bases). Germline values: CDR1 SGHTA, CDR2 FQGNSA. The CDR3 contains 14 residues. V lost 7 bases to trimming and J lost 3 bases, with 12 bases between them. Complete variable domain (other parts from reference TRBV7-2 and TRBJ2-2): GAGVSQSPSNKVTEKGKDVELRCDPISGHTALYWYRQSLGQGLEFLIYFQGNSAPDKSGLPSDRFSAERTGGSVSTLTIQRTQQEDSAVYLCASTPSGDTGELFFGEGSRLTVL.

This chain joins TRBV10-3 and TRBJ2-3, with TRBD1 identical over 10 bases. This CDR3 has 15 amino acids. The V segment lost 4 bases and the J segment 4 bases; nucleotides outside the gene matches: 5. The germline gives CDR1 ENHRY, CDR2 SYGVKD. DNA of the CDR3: TGTGCCATCAGTGGGGACAGGGGATTATCAGATACGCAGTATTTT. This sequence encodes CAISGDRGLSDTQYF.